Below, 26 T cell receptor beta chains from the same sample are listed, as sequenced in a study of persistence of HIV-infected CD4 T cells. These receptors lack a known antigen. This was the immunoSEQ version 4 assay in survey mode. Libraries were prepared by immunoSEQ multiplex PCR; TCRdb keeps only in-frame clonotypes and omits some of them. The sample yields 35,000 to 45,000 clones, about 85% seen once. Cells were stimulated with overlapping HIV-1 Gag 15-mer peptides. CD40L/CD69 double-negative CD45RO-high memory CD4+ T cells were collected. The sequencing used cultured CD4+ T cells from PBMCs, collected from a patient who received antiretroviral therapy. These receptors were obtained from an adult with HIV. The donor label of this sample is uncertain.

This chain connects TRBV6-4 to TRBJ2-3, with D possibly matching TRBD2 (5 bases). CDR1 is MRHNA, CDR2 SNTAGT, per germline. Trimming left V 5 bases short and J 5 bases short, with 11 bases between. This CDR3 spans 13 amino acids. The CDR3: CASSPTSLDTQYF. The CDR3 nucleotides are TGTGCCAGCAGTCCTACTAGTTTAGATACGCAGTATTTT.

CDR3 nucleotide sequence: TGTGCCAGCAGCTTGGACGGATATAGCAATCAGCCCCAGCATTTT. This encodes CASSLDGYSNQPQHF. J is TRBJ1-5 and V is TRBV7-9; D ambiguous. Germline values: CDR1 SEHNR, CDR2 FQNEAQ (reference sequence). Trimming left V 3 bases short and J 0 bases short, with 9 bases between. The CDR3 extends over 15 amino acids.

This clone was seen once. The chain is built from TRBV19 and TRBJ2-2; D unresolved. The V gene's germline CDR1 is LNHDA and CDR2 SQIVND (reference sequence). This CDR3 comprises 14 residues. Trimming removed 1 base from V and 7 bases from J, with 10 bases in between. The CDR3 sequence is CASSIGVEGGELFF. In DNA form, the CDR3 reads TGTGCCAGTAGTATAGGGGTAGAAGGCGGGGAGCTGTTTTTT.

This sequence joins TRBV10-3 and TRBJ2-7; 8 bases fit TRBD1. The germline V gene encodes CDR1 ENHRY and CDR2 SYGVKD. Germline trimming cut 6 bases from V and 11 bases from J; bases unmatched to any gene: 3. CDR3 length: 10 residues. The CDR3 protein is CAIREDREYF. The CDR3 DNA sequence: TGTGCCATCAGGGAGGACAGGGAGTACTTC.

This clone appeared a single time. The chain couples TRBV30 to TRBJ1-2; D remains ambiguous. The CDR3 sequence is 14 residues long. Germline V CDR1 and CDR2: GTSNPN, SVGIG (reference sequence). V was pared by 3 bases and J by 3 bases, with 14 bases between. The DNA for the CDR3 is TGTGCCTGGAGGGGCCGAACTCCCTACTATGGCTACACCTTC. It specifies CAWRGRTPYYGYTF.

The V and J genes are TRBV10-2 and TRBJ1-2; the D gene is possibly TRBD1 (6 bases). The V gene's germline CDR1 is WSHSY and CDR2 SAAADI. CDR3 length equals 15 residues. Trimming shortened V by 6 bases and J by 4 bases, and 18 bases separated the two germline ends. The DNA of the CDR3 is TGCGCCAGCAGCCCAACCGGGACATCCATCTATGGCTACACCTTC. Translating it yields CASSPTGTSIYGYTF.

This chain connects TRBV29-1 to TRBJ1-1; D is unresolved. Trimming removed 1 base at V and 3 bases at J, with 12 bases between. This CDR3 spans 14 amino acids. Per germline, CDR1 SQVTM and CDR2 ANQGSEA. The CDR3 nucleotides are TGCAGCGTTGAAGTGGGCCGAGGGCACACTGAAGCTTTCTTT. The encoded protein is CSVEVGRGHTEAFF.

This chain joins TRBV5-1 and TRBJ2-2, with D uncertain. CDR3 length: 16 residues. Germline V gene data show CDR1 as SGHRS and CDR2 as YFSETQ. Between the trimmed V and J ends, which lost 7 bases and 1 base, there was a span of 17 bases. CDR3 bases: TGCGCCAGCTCCCCTGGTTTTGGGGTGAACACCGGGGAGCTGTTTTTT. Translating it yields CASSPGFGVNTGELFF.

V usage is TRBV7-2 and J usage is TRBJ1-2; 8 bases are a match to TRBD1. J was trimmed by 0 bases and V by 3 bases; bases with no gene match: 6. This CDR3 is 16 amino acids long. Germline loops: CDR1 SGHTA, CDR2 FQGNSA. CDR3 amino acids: CASSLRQGPTNYGYTF. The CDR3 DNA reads TGTGCCAGCAGCTTGCGACAGGGGCCCACTAACTATGGCTACACCTTC.

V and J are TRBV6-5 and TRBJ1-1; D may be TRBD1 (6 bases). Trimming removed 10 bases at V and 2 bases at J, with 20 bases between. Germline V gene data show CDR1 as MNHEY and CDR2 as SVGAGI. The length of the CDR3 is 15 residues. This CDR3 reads CAILKIGTLNTEAFF. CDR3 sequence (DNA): TGTGCCATCTTAAAGATCGGGACACTCAACACTGAAGCTTTCTTT.

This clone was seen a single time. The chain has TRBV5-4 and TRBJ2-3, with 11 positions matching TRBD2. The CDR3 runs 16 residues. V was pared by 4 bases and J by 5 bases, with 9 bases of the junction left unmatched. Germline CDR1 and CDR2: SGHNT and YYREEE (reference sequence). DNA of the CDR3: TGTGCCAGCAGCCGTTCCGCTAGCGGGGGGTTAGATACGCAGTATTTT. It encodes CASSRSASGGLDTQYF.

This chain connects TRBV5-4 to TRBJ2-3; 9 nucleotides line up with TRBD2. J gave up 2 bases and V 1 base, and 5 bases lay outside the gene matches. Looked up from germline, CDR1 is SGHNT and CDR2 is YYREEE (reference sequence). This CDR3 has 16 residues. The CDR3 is CASSLKRGVDTDTQYF. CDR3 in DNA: TGTGCCAGCAGCTTGAAGCGGGGGGTCGACACAGATACGCAGTATTTT. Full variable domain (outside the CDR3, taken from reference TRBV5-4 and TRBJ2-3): ETGVTQSPTHLIKTRGQQVTLRCSSQSGHNTVSWYQQALGQGPQFIFQYYREEENGRGNFPPRFSGLQFPNYSSELNVNALELDDSALYLCASSLKRGVDTDTQYFGPGTRLTVL.

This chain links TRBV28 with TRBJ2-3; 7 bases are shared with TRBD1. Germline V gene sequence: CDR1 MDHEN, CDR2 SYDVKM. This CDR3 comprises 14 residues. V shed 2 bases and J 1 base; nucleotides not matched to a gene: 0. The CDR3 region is CASSLGQGTDTQYF. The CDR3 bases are TGTGCCAGCAGTTTAGGACAGGGCACAGATACGCAGTATTTT.

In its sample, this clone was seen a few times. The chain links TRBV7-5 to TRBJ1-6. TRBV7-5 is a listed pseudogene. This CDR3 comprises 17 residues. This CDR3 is CARSTAPGRLGDSPLHF. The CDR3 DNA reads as TGTGCCAGAAGCACTGCTCCGGGACGCTTGGGGGATTCACCCCTCCACTTT.

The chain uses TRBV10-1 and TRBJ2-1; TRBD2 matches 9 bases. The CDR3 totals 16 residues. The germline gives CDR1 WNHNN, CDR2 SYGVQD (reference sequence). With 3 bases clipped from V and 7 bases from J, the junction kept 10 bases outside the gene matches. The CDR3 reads CASSDGVVSGGNEQFF. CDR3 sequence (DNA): TGCGCCAGCAGTGACGGTGTAGTTAGCGGGGGAAATGAGCAGTTCTTC.

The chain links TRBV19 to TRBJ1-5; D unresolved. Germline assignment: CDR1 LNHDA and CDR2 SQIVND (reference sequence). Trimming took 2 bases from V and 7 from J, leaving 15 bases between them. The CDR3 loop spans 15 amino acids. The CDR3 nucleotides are TGTGCCAGTAGTATAAATAGTGGGGTACAGCAGCCCCAGCATTTT. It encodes CASSINSGVQQPQHF.

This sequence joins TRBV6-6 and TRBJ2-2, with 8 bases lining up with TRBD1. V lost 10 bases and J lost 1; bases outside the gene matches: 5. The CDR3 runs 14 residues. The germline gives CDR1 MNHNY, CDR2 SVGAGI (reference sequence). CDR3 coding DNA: TGTGCCACCGCCGGGACAGGGAACACCGGGGAGCTGTTTTTT. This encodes CATAGTGNTGELFF.

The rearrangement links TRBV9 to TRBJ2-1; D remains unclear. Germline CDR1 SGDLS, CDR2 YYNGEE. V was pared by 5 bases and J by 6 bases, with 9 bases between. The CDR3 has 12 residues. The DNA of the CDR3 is TGTGCCAGCAGAGGTCCCTCCAATGAGCAGTTCTTC. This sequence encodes CASRGPSNEQFF.

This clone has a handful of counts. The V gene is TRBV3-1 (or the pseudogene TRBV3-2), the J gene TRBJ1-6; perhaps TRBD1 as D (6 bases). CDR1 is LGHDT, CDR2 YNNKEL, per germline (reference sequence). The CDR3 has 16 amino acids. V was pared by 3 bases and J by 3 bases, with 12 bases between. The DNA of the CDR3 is TGTGCCAGCAGCCAGATCGGGACACTCTATAATTCACCCCTCCACTTT. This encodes CASSQIGTLYNSPLHF.

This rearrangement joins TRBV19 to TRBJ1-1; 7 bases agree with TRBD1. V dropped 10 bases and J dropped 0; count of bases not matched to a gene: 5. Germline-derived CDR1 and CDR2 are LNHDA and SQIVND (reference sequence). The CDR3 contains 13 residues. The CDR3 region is CATGQSMNTEAFF. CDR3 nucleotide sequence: TGTGCCACGGGACAGTCCATGAACACTGAAGCTTTCTTT.

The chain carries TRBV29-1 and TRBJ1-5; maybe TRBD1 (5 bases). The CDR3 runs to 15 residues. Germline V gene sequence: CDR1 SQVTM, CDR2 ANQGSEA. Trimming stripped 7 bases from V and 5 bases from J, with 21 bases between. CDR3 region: CSAIQSGGGDQPQHF. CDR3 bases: TGCAGCGCTATTCAATCTGGGGGGGGAGATCAGCCCCAGCATTTT.

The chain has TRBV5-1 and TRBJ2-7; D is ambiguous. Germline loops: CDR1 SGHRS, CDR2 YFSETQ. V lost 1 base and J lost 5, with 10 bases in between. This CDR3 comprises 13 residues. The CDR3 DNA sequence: TGCGCCAGCAGCTTGAAGGGATCGGACGAGCAGTACTTC. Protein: CASSLKGSDEQYF. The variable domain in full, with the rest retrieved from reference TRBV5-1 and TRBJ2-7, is KAGVTQTPRYLIKTRGQQVTLSCSPISGHRSVSWYQQTPGQGLQFLFEYFSETQRNKGNFPGRFSGRQFSNSRSEMNVSTLELGDSALYLCASSLKGSDEQYFGPGTRLTVT.

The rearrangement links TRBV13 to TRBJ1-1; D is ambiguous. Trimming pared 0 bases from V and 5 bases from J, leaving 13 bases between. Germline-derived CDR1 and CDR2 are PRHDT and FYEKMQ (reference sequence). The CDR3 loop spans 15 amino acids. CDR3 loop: CASSLGGAGRTEAFF. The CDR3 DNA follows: TGTGCCAGCAGCTTAGGAGGTGCAGGAAGGACTGAAGCTTTCTTT.

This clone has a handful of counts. The CDR3 DNA follows: TGTGCCAGCAGTCCTTCCGCCAGGGGGGGGGATACGCAGTATTTT. This codes for CASSPSARGGDTQYF. The genes are TRBV27 and TRBJ2-3; perhaps D is TRBD1 or TRBD2 (7 bases each). The CDR3 length is 15 residues. V was pared by 5 bases and J by 6 bases, with 18 bases between. Germline CDR1 reads MNHEY; CDR2 reads SMNVEV (reference sequence).

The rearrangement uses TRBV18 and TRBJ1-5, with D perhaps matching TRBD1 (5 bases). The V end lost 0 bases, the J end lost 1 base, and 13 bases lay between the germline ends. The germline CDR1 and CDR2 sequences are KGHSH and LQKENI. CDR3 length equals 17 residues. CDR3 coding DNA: TGTGCCAGCTCACCACCAGAAGGGGTGGGAAGCAATCAGCCCCAGCATTTT. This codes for CASSPPEGVGSNQPQHF.

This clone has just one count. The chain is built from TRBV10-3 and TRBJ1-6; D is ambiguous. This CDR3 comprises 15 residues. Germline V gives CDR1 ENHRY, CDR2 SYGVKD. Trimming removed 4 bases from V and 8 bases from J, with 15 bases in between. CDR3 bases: TGTGCCATCAGTGGGAGGCCCGTTGGCGATTCACCCCTCCACTTT. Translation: CAISGRPVGDSPLHF.